Listed below are T cell receptor beta chains from one sample, sequenced in a study of PD-L1 blockade in urothelial cancer. Profiled with immunoSEQ multiplex PCR; TCRdb holds only in-frame clones, not every one. The repertoire holds tens of thousands of clones, about 81% seen once, with about 1.6% in the top ten. The sample was PBMCs, taken around atezolizumab (anti-PD-L1) treatment. The receptors originated from a man between 70 and 80 years old with urothelial cancer. CDR3s include the opening cysteine and the closing phenylalanine or tryptophan. The order of the fields is D gene, V gene, J gene, CDR3 protein. A D gene is named only where the DNA matches it firmly.

TRBD2,TRBV4-3,TRBJ2-3,CASSQDLNSGRPDTQYF
NA,TRBV2,TRBJ2-7,CASNVRTPRSYEQYF
NA,TRBV2,TRBJ1-4,CASSEGQMGSNEKLFF
NA,TRBV7-2,TRBJ2-4,CASRTGDKNIQYF
NA,TRBV19,TRBJ1-2,CASTTLERAYGYTF
NA,TRBV12-5,TRBJ1-3,CASGLGSSGNTIYF
NA,TRBV7-9,TRBJ1-1,CASSPRSTANTEAFF
TRBD1,TRBV28,TRBJ1-2,CASSRQGTGNYGYTF
TRBD1,TRBV9,TRBJ2-5,CASSVAQGDRTQYF
TRBD1,TRBV6-5,TRBJ2-7,CASTQTGGGEKQYF
TRBD2,TRBV7-9,TRBJ2-7,CASSPRGTGYEQYF